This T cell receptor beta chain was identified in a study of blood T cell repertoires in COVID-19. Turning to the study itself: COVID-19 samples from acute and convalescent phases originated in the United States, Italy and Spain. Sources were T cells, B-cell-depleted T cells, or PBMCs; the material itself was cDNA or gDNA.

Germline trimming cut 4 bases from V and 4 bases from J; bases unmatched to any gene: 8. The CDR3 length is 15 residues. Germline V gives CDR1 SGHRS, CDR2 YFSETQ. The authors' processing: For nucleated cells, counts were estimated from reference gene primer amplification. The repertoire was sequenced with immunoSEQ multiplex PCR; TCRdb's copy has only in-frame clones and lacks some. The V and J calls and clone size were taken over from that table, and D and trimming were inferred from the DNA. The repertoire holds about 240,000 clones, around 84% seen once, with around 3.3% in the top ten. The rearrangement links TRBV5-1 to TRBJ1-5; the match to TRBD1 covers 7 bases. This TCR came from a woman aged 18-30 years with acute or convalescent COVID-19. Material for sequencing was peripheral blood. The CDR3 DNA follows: TGCGCCAGCAGCCCAACAGGGGCGGTGAATCAGCCCCAGCATTTT. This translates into CASSPTGAVNQPQHF.